Here is one T cell receptor beta chain with its context. The CDR3 length is 14 residues. The germline V gene encodes CDR1 SGHRS and CDR2 YFSETQ. Trimming took off 3 bases at V and 1 base at J, with 10 bases between the two ends. This sample is drawn from a study of blood T cell repertoires in COVID-19. Sequencing was performed with immunoSEQ multiplex PCR; in TCRdb, only in-frame clones are kept and a portion is missing. This table holds about 82,000 clones, approximately 80% found once. This TCR came from a man older than 75 with active or convalescent COVID-19. Sequenced: peripheral blood. The chain combines TRBV5-1 with TRBJ1-1; D possibly corresponds to TRBD1 (6 bases). CDR3: CASSWDTSNTEAFF. DNA of the CDR3: TGCGCCAGCAGCTGGGACACCTCGAACACTGAAGCTTTCTTT. The complete variable domain, with remaining parts taken from reference TRBV5-1 and TRBJ1-1, reads KAGVTQTPRYLIKTRGQQVTLSCSPISGHRSVSWYQQTPGQGLQFLFEYFSETQRNKGNFPGRFSGRQFSNSRSEMNVSTLELGDSALYLCASSWDTSNTEAFFGQGTRLTVV.